This TCR beta chain emerged from a study of spatial heterogeneity in lung cancer. The overall study: There were 72 donors, all of them untreated patients with early-stage non-small cell lung cancer. When available, follow-up PBMC samples taken a median of approximately 26 months after resection were sequenced. Whole-study findings and limits: Detection of ubiquitous tumor TCRs in blood was higher at resection than follow-up.

Each molecule of TCR cDNA was tagged with one unique molecular identifier. A single record per CDR3 protein comes from TCRdb applying MiXCR to the 5' RACE reads. The data contain about 120,000 distinct CDR3 sequences, over 9% of them singletons. Germline lookup yields CDR1 SGHRS and CDR2 YFSETQ. The CDR3 covers 14 residues. V was pared by 3 bases and J by 1 base, with 7 bases between. Time point denoted: blood at routine non-recurrence follow-up after resection. Researchers sequenced whole RNA taken from tumor, nontumor lung or frozen PBMC without sorting. This clonotype was observed many times. The antigen is unknown.

The chain recombines TRBV5-1 with TRBJ2-2; weak D call: TRBD1 (6 bases). The sequencing used PBMCs, collected at follow-up. The sequence was obtained from a male donor with early-stage non-small cell lung cancer. The CDR3 sequence: CASSSGQNTGELFF. The CDR3 nucleotides are TGCGCCAGCAGCTCGGGACAGAACACCGGGGAGCTGTTTTTT.